The rows below give T cell receptor beta chains drawn from one sample of a study of blood T cell repertoires in COVID-19. Sequencing used immunoSEQ multiplex PCR; TCRdb keeps in-frame clones, though not all of them. In the table there are around 460,000 clones, around 90% of which are singletons. The material sequenced was peripheral blood. The receptors were gathered from a man between 18 and 35 years old with COVID-19, enrolled during active disease. Both conserved end residues are part of each CDR3. The D gene is left open where the match is weak. Some rows have no size entry. The others give once, few or many, or a class for an expanded clone.

j_gene: TRBJ2-7; abundance: few; len: 13; v_gene: TRBV12-5; d_gene: .; CDR3nt: TGTGCTAGTGGTTTGGCACCCCCCGGGGAGCAGTACTTC; CDR3aa: CASGLAPPGEQYF
j_gene: TRBJ2-7; abundance: .; len: 12; v_gene: TRBV5-5; d_gene: .; CDR3nt: TGTGCCAGCAGCTTGGCGGGGAGCGAGCAGTACTTC; CDR3aa: CASSLAGSEQYF
j_gene: TRBJ2-7; abundance: .; len: 14; v_gene: TRBV11-2; d_gene: .; CDR3nt: TGTGCCAGCAGCCCCCGGAGCGGCCGGGTGGAGCAGTACTTC; CDR3aa: CASSPRSGRVEQYF
j_gene: TRBJ1-6; abundance: .; len: 14; v_gene: TRBV6-2/TRBV6-3; d_gene: .; CDR3nt: TGTGCCAGCAGCGAGGTTGCCTATAATTCACCCCTCCACTTT; CDR3aa: CASSEVAYNSPLHF
j_gene: TRBJ2-5; abundance: .; len: 14; v_gene: TRBV29-1; d_gene: TRBD1; CDR3nt: TGCAGCGCACGTCGACAGGGGAAAACCGAGACCCAGTACTTC; CDR3aa: CSARRQGKTETQYF
j_gene: TRBJ2-1; abundance: many; len: 14; v_gene: TRBV2; d_gene: .; CDR3nt: TGTGCCAGCAGTGAACAGACTAGCTACAATGAGCAGTTCTTC; CDR3aa: CASSEQTSYNEQFF
j_gene: TRBJ2-2; abundance: .; len: 16; v_gene: TRBV4-1; d_gene: TRBD2; CDR3nt: TGCGCCAGCAGCCATCTAGCGGGACAAGGTGCCGGGGAGCTGTTTTTT; CDR3aa: CASSHLAGQGAGELFF
j_gene: TRBJ1-5; abundance: .; len: 15; v_gene: TRBV5-1; d_gene: TRBD1; CDR3nt: TGCGCCAGCAGCTCACAGGGGGGAAGCAATCAGCCCCAGCATTTT; CDR3aa: CASSSQGGSNQPQHF
j_gene: TRBJ2-7; abundance: .; len: 12; v_gene: TRBV5-4; d_gene: .; CDR3nt: TGTGCCAGCAGTGCTCCCGCTAACGAGCAGTACTTC; CDR3aa: CASSAPANEQYF
j_gene: TRBJ2-3; abundance: .; len: 14; v_gene: TRBV6-5; d_gene: .; CDR3nt: TGTGCCAGCAGACGGGGGGCCCGCACAGATACGCAGTATTTT; CDR3aa: CASRRGARTDTQYF
j_gene: TRBJ2-1; abundance: once; len: 16; v_gene: TRBV2; d_gene: .; CDR3nt: TGTGCCAGCAGTGAATCAGGACCCTCAGGGTACAATGAGCAGTTCTTC; CDR3aa: CASSESGPSGYNEQFF
j_gene: TRBJ2-2; abundance: once; len: 15; v_gene: TRBV11-3; d_gene: .; CDR3nt: TGTGCCAGCAGTTTACAGGGTTCGAACACCGGGGAGCTGTTTTTT; CDR3aa: CASSLQGSNTGELFF
j_gene: TRBJ2-1; abundance: .; len: 14; v_gene: TRBV6-2/TRBV6-3; d_gene: .; CDR3nt: TGTGCCAGCAGTTTGACGGGAGTTATCAATGAGCAGTTCTTC; CDR3aa: CASSLTGVINEQFF
j_gene: TRBJ2-1; abundance: .; len: 15; v_gene: TRBV19; d_gene: TRBD1; CDR3nt: TGTGCCAGTAGTATAAGGCCAGGGGGTTGGAATGAGCAGTTCTTC; CDR3aa: CASSIRPGGWNEQFF
j_gene: TRBJ2-3; abundance: once; len: 20; v_gene: TRBV21-1; d_gene: .; CDR3nt: TGTGCCAGCAGCAAATTGGCAGGCCGGGGGCGGGAGTTTGGGCCAGATACGCAGTATTTT; CDR3aa: CASSKLAGRGREFGPDTQYF
j_gene: TRBJ2-5; abundance: once; len: 16; v_gene: TRBV3-1/TRBV3-2; d_gene: TRBD2; CDR3nt: TGTGCCAGCAGCCAGCGGACTAGCGGACCCCAAGAGACCCAGTACTTC; CDR3aa: CASSQRTSGPQETQYF
j_gene: TRBJ1-5; abundance: .; len: 13; v_gene: TRBV5-5; d_gene: TRBD1; CDR3nt: TGTGCCAGCAGCTCCCAGGGGGATCAGCCCCAGCATTTT; CDR3aa: CASSSQGDQPQHF
j_gene: TRBJ1-3; abundance: once; len: 14; v_gene: TRBV5-4; d_gene: .; CDR3nt: TGTGCCAGCAGCTTGTTTTCAGAAAGAAACACCATATATTTT; CDR3aa: CASSLFSERNTIYF
j_gene: TRBJ2-1; abundance: .; len: 18; v_gene: TRBV19; d_gene: TRBD2; CDR3nt: TGTGCCAGTAGTCTAGCCCTTTTGGCTAGCGGCTCCTACAATGAGCAGTTCTTC; CDR3aa: CASSLALLASGSYNEQFF
j_gene: TRBJ2-1; abundance: once; len: 15; v_gene: TRBV18; d_gene: TRBD2; CDR3nt: TGTGCCAGCTCGAGCGGGGGGACCTTATACAATGAGCAGTTCTTC; CDR3aa: CASSSGGTLYNEQFF
j_gene: TRBJ1-4; abundance: .; len: 15; v_gene: TRBV7-8; d_gene: .; CDR3nt: TGTGCCAGCAGCCCGGTGGGGCGATCTAATGAAAAACTGTTTTTT; CDR3aa: CASSPVGRSNEKLFF
j_gene: TRBJ2-7; abundance: .; len: 15; v_gene: TRBV7-8; d_gene: TRBD2; CDR3nt: TGTGCCAGCAGCTTAGGGACTAGCGGCGTCTACGAGCAGTACTTC; CDR3aa: CASSLGTSGVYEQYF
j_gene: TRBJ1-1; abundance: .; len: 15; v_gene: TRBV6-5; d_gene: .; CDR3nt: TGTGCCAGCAGTTACTCTGGAGAGCTCGGCATTGAAGCTTTCTTT; CDR3aa: CASSYSGELGIEAFF
j_gene: TRBJ2-5; abundance: .; len: 18; v_gene: TRBV7-2; d_gene: TRBD2; CDR3nt: TGTGCCAGCAGCACCGGACTAGCGGGGGCCCATAAACAAGAGACCCAGTACTTC; CDR3aa: CASSTGLAGAHKQETQYF